These T cell receptor beta chains were read from a single sample in a study of CXCR3-negative and CXCR3-positive naive CD8 T cells. TCRdb re-analyzed the 5' RACE reads; it lists each CDR3 protein once, without DNA. Here the sample table reports 45,000 or so distinct CDR3 sequences. The sample comprised memory CD8+ T cells from blood. The receptors come from a human donor in good health. Some clones in this sample may be carry-over from other donors' samples. Both conserved end residues are part of each CDR3. Clone size is not always given. Where it is, it says once, few, many or a class for expanded clones.

V	J	size	length	CDR3
TRBV29-1	TRBJ2-1	-	16	CSVEGAEGGTYNEQFF
TRBV11-2	TRBJ2-5	medium-sized	16	CASSLARGDPSETQYF
TRBV29-1	TRBJ1-2	medium-sized	12	CSVERQSYGYTF
TRBV5-1	TRBJ2-7	-	11	CASSDSYEQYF
TRBV28	TRBJ2-2	-	14	CASSFGSGTGELFF
TRBV9	TRBJ1-2	-	15	CASSVGDSAVEGYTF
TRBV20-1	TRBJ2-3	-	15	CSALPSPGGADTQYF
TRBV19	TRBJ1-1	-	13	CASSISMNTEAFF
TRBV20-1	TRBJ2-3	-	13	CSARTSGEYTQYF
TRBV4-1	TRBJ1-1	-	13	CASSQERNQVAFF
TRBV4-3	TRBJ2-1	medium-sized	17	CASSQDRLEGGSNEQFF